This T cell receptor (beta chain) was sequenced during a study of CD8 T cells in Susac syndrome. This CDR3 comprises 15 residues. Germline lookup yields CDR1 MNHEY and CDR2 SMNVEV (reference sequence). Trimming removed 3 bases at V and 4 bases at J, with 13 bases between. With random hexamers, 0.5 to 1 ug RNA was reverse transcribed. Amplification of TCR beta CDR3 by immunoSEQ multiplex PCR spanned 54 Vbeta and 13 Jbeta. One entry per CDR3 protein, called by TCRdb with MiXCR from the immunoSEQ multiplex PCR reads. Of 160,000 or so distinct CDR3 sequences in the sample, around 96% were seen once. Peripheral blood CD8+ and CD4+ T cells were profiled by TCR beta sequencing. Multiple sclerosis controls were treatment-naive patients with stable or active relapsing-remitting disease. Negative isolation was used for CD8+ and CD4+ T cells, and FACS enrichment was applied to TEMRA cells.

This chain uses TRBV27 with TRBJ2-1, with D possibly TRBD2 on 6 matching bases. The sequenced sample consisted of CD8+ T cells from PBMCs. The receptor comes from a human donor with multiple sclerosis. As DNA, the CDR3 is TGTGCCAGCAGTTTGAGGAGGGACCCTTACAATGAGCAGTTCTTC. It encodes CASSLRRDPYNEQFF.